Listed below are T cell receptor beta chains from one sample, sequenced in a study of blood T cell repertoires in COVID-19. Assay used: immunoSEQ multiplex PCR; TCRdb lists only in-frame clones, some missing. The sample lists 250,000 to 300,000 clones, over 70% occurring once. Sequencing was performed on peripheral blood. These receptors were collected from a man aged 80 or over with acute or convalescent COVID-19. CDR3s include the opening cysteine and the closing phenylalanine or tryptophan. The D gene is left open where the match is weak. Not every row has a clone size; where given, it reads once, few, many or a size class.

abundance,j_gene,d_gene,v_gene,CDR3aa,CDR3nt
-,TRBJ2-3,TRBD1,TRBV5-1,CASSWGTGGTTDTQYF,TGCGCCAGCAGCTGGGGGACAGGGGGGACCACAGATACGCAGTATTTT
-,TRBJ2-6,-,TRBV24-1,CATSDTAGTGANVLTF,TGTGCCACCAGTGATACAGCAGGGACTGGGGCCAACGTCCTGACTTTC
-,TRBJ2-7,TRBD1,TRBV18,CASTPGTGGYEQYF,TGTGCCAGCACGCCGGGGACAGGGGGTTACGAGCAGTACTTC
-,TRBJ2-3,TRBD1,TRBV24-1,CATSDAGTGSTDTQYF,TGTGCCACCAGTGATGCCGGGACAGGGAGCACAGATACGCAGTATTTT
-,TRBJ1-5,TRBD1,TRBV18,CASSPLGQGNQPQHF,TGTGCCAGCTCACCGCTGGGACAGGGCAATCAGCCCCAGCATTTT
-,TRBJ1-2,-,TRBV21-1,CASSKVGDRGSVEGYTF,TGTGCCAGCAGCAAAGTTGGGGACAGGGGATCGGTCGAGGGCTACACCTTC
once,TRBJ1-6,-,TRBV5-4,CASSLGGSSYNSPLHF,TGTGCCAGCAGCCTGGGGGGCAGCTCCTATAATTCACCCCTCCACTTT
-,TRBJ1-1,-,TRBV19,CASSIGENTEAFF,TGTGCCAGTAGTATAGGAGAGAACACTGAAGCTTTCTTT
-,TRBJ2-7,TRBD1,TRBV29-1,CSVEGFQGAEQYF,TGCAGCGTTGAGGGATTTCAGGGGGCCGAGCAGTACTTC
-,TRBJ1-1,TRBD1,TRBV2,CASRTGERMNTEAFF,TGTGCCAGCAGGACAGGGGAGAGGATGAACACTGAAGCTTTCTTT
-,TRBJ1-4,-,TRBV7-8,CASSLVHNEKLFF,TGTGCCAGCAGCTTAGTTCATAATGAAAAACTGTTTTTT
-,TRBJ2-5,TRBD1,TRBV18,CASSPSGTGRETQYF,TGTGCCAGCTCACCCTCCGGGACAGGGAGGGAGACCCAGTACTTC
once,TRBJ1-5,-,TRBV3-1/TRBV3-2,CASSQGAGTNQPQHF,TGTGCCAGCAGCCAAGGCGCAGGGACTAATCAGCCCCAGCATTTT
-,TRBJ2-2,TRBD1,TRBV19,CASSIVFGTAQNTGELFF,TGTGCCAGTAGTATTGTTTTCGGGACAGCCCAGAACACCGGGGAGCTGTTTTTT
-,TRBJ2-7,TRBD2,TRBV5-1,CASSLVAGGGYEQYF,TGCGCCAGCAGCTTGGTTGCGGGAGGTGGCTACGAGCAGTACTTC
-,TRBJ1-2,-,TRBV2,CASNRGKVDGYTF,TGTGCCAGCAATAGGGGAAAAGTCGATGGCTACACCTTC
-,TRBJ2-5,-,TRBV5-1,CASSLVGSSQETQYF,TGCGCCAGCAGCTTGGTTGGGAGTAGTCAAGAGACCCAGTACTTC
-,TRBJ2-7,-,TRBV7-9,CASSLVQSYEQYF,TGTGCCAGCAGCTTAGTACAGTCCTACGAGCAGTACTTC
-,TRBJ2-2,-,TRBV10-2,CASSESGSTGELFF,TGCGCCAGCAGTGAGTCGGGCAGCACCGGGGAGCTGTTTTTT
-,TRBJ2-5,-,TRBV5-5,CASSLDSQETQYF,TGTGCCAGCAGCTTGGACAGTCAAGAGACCCAGTACTTC
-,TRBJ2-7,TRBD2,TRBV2,CASNQGLAAYEQYF,TGTGCCAGCAATCAGGGACTAGCGGCCTACGAGCAGTACTTC
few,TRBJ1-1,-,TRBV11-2,CASSSPVDTEAFF,TGTGCCAGCAGCTCACCCGTAGACACTGAAGCTTTCTTT
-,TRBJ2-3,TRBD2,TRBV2,CASSATSGGYPDTQYF,TGTGCCAGCAGTGCCACTAGCGGGGGCTACCCAGATACGCAGTATTTT